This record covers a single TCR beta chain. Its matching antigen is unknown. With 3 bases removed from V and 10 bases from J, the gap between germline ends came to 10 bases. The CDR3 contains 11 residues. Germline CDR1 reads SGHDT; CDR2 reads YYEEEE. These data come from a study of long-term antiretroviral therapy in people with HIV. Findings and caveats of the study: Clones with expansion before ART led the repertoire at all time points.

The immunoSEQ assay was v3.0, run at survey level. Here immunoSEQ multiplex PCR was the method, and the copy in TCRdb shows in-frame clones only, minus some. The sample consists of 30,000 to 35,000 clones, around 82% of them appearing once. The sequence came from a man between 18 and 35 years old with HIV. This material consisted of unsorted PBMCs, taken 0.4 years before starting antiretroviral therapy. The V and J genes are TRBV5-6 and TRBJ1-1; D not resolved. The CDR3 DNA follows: TGTGCCAGCAGCTCTTCCCGAGGAGCTTTCTTT. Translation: CASSSSRGAFF.